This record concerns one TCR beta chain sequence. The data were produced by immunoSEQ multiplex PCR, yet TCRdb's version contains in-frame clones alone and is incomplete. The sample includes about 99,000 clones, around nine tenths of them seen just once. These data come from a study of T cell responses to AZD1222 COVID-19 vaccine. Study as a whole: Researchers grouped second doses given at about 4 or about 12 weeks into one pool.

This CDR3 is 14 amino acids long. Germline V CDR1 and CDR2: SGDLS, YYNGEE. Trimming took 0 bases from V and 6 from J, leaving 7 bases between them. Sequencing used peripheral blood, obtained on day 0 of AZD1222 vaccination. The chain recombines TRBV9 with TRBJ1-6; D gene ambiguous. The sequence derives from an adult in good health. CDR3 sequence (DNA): TGTGCCAGCAGCGTAGACGTGCCTAATTCACCCCTCCACTTT. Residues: CASSVDVPNSPLHF.